This T cell receptor (beta chain) originates from a study of shared clonotypes between healthy human individuals. Study information: Donors had three CD4 naive, three CD4 memory, two CD8 naive and one CD8 memory plate apiece.

General study findings and limits: Blood was the sole source, and tissue repertoires probably differ.

Sequenced by immunoSEQ multiplex PCR; TCRdb stores in-frame clones only, minus some. Among 2 million to 3 million clones listed, 80% to 95% were seen once. Deletions cut 4 bases from V and 2 bases from J, with 18 bases between. This CDR3 contains 16 residues. Looked up from germline, CDR1 is GTSNPN and CDR2 is SVGIG (reference sequence). A word on this clone: Its antigen is currently unknown.

The receptor was isolated from a man aged 18 to 29 in good health. Some clones in this sample may be carry-over from other donors' samples. The sample consisted of naive CD4+ T cells from PBMCs. Subset specified: CD45RA+ positively selected. The genes are TRBV30 and TRBJ2-1; D might be TRBD2 (6 bases). The CDR3 DNA is TGTGCCTGGAATTCAATAGGCGGAGGGGCCTACAATGAGCAGTTCTTC. Translation: CAWNSIGGGAYNEQFF.